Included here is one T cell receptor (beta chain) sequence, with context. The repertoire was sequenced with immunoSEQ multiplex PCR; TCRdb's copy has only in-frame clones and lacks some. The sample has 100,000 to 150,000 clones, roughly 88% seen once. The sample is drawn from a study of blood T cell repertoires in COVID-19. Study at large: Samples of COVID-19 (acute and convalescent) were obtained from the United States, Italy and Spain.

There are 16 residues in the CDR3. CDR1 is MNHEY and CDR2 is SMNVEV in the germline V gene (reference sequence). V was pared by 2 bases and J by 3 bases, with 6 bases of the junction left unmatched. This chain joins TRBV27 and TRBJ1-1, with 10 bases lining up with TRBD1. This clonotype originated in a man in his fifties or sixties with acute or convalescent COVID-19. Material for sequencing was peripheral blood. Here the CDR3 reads CASSLQDRGTDTEAFF. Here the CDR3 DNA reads TGTGCCAGCAGTTTACAGGACAGGGGGACCGACACTGAAGCTTTCTTT.